This T cell receptor (beta chain) appears in the sequencing data of a study of cytomegalovirus exposure and HLA in healthy donors. With 60 Vbeta and 13 Jbeta primers, the PCR was carried out. Assay: immunoSEQ multiplex PCR; the TCRdb copy retains only in-frame clones and omits some. In total, the table holds 70,000 to 80,000 clones. These donors, healthy bone marrow donors, were studied. Study-level points and caveats: Being productive about 87% or about 30% of the time was typical of most TCR beta V segments in an earlier analysis. Some segments of the V type, notably TRBV6-2 and TRBV6-3, were excluded as indistinguishable.

As regards this clone: Its antigen is not identified.

Trimming removed 4 bases at V and 8 bases at J, with 12 bases between. The V gene's germline CDR1 is GTSNPN and CDR2 SVGIG (reference sequence). The CDR3 runs to 13 residues. Sequencing used PBMCs. The receptor was isolated from a man aged 35-49 years in good health and CMV-seronegative. The gene calls are TRBV30 and TRBJ1-6; a possible D gene is TRBD1 (6 bases). DNA of the CDR3: TGTGCCTGGACCCGAGGGGGGGATTCACCCCTCCACTTT. Translation gives CAWTRGGDSPLHF.